This T cell receptor (beta chain) came from a study of cytomegalovirus exposure and HLA in healthy donors. Findings of the study overall: Later analysis associated a missense DCLRE1C variant with TCR beta V- and J-gene trimming. DRB1 showed the most TCR associations and HLA-C the fewest in a later analysis, as rates varied by HLA locus. Reportedly, TCR beta sequences accurately predicted HLA-A and HLA-B alleles in most subjects.

CDR1 SGDLS and CDR2 YYNGEE come from the germline V gene. The CDR3 consists of 14 residues. V was trimmed by 4 bases and J by 3 bases, leaving 14 bases between them. For this clone: Its target is unknown.

Use of 60 Vbeta and 13 Jbeta primers characterized the PCR. Original processing notes: A follow-up analysis tallied around 80 million unique TCR beta chains, roughly 11 million shared. TCRdb keeps only in-frame clones here, not all; method: immunoSEQ multiplex PCR. V and J calls plus clone size are reproduced from that table; the DNA served to infer D and trimming. The sample lists over 100,000 clones, approximately 8.8% occurring once. Sequenced input: PBMCs. This chain links TRBV9 with TRBJ2-7; a weak D match, TRBD2 (5 bases). This clonotype was obtained from a middle-aged man in good health and CMV-seronegative. As DNA, the CDR3 is TGTGCCAGCAGCCCCCGGGGTTGGAACTACGAGCAGTACTTC. It specifies CASSPRGWNYEQYF.